This T cell receptor (beta chain) was captured by sequencing in a study of CD8 T cells in Susac syndrome (dated by TCRdb to between 2018 and 2021). Context from the whole study: Among the sequenced Susac syndrome patients, five or six had clinically active disease and roughly 8 were in clinical remission. Susac syndrome patients were therapy-naive, on corticosteroids (some also receiving IVIg), or on IVIg alone at blood withdrawal. The study used repertoire sequencing to test whether antigen drove CD8+ T cell activation and differentiation in Susac syndrome.

Study-level results and caveats: The TCR sequencing and HLA analysis was acknowledged to have included a relatively small number of individuals. In patients with Susac syndrome, the CD4+ T cell repertoire showed no detectable clonal expansion.

Details on this clonotype: No antigen is known for it. Per-nucleotide qualities are absent, and no much larger clonotype sits a single base away.

Peripheral blood CD8+ and CD4+ T cells from healthy donors, Susac syndrome patients and multiple sclerosis patients were profiled by high-throughput TCR beta sequencing. The Susac syndrome patients fulfilled recently defined diagnostic criteria for definite or probable disease. Bulk CD8+ and CD4+ T cells were purified magnetically by negative isolation, whereas CD8+ TEMRA cells were enriched by FACS. Blood was drawn into EDTA tubes, processed within 24 hours, and PBMCs were isolated by density gradient centrifugation. PBMCs destined for TCR sequencing were cryopreserved in liquid nitrogen and later thawed in a 37 °C water bath. The sorted or isolated CD4+, CD8+ and CD8+ TEMRA cells had a purity of 90% or higher. Via the germline V gene (reference sequence), CDR1 is DFQATT and CDR2 SNEGSKA. V gives up 3 bases and J gives up 4 bases, and the segment between their germline ends measures 16 bases. CDR3 length: 15 amino acids, cysteine to phenylalanine. Of the read, only the CDR3 DNA is kept; its 45 bases are in frame from base 1.

RNA was extracted with the RNeasy kit and roughly 0.5 to 1 ug was reverse transcribed using random hexamers. The immunoSEQ multiplex PCR assay, which covers 54 Vbeta and 13 Jbeta segments, was used to amplify TCR beta CDR3 regions. To correct PCR amplification bias, a synthetic template baseline was used for both primer optimization and computational correction. Regarding the original processing steps: Reads were annotated to V, D and J genes per IMGT and analyzed with immunoSEQ Analyzer, keeping only productive sequences. Clonality was computed as one minus Shannon entropy normalized by log2 of the number of productive unique sequences. For each patient and control, public and private clones were evaluated within the 100 most prevalent clones. Clones were defined as Susac-specific when absent from the healthy and MS cohorts, from fewer than 1,300 published viral clones and from other ImmuneACCESS disease sequences. The raw public reads went through TCRdb reprocessing: fastp at Q25, MiXCR clone calling, in-frame beta chains kept. When rows share a CDR3 protein, they turn into one entry using the most common DNA and genes. These V and J calls are TCRdb output, not the study's own analysis. In all, the sample holds roughly 250,000 distinct CDR3 sequences, and approximately 95% of those were seen once. Around 0.093% of the sample lies in the top ten.

Sequencing used CD4+ T cells from PBMCs. The chain links TRBV20-1 with TRBJ1-5; the D gene is not confidently resolved. The sequence was obtained from a human donor with Susac syndrome. The CDR3: CSASPMESSNQPQHF. The DNA sequence reads TGCAGTGCTAGCCCTATGGAGAGTTCTAATCAGCCCCAGCATTTT.